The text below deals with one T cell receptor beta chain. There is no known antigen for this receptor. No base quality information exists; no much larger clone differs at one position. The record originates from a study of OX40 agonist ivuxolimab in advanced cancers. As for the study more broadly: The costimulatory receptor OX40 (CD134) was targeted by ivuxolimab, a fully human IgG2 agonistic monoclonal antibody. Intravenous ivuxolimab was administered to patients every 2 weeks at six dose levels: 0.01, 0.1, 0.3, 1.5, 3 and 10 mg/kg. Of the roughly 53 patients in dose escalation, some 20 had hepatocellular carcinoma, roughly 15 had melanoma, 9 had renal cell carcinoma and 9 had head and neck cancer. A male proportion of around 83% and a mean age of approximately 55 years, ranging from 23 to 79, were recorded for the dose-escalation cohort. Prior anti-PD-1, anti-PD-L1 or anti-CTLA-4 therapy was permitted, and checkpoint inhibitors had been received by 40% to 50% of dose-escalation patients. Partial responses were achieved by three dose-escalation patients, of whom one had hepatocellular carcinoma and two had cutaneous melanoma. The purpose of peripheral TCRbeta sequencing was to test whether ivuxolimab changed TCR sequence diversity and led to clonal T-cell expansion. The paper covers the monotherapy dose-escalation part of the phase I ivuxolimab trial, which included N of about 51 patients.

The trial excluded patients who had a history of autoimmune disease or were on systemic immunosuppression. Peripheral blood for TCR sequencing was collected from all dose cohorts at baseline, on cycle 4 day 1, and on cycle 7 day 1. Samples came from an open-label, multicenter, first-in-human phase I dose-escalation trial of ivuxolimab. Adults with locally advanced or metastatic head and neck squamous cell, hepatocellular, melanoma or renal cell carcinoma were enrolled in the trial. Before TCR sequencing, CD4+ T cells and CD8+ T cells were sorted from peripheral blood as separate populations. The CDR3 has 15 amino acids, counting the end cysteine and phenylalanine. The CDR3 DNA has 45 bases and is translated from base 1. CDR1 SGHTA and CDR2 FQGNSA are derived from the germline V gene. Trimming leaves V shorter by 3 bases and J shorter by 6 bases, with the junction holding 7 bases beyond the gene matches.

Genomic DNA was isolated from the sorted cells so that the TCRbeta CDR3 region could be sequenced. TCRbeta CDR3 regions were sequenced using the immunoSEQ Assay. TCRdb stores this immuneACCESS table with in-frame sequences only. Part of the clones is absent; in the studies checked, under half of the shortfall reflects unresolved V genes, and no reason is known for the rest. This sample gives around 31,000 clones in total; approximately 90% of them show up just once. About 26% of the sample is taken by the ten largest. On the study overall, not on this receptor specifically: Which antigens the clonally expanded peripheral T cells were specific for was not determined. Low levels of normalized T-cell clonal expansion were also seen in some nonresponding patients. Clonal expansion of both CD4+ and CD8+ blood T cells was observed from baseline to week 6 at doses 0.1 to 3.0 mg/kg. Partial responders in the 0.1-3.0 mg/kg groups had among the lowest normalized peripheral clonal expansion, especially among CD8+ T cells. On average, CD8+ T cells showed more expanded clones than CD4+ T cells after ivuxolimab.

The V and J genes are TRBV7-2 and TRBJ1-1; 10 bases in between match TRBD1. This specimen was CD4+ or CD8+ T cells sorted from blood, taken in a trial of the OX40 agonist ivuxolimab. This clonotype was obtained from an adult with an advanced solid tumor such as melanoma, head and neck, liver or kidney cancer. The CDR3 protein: CASSLVTGGYSEAFF. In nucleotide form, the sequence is TGTGCCAGCAGCTTGGTGACAGGGGGCTACTCTGAAGCTTTCTTT.